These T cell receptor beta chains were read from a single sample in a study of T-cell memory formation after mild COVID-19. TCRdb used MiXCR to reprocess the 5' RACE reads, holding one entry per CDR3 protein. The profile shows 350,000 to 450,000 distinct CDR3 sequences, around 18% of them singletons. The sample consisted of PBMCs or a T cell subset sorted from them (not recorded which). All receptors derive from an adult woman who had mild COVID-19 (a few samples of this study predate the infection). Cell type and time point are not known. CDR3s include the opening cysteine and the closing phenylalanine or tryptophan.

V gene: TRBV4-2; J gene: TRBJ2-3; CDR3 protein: CASSPLAGGGDTQYF
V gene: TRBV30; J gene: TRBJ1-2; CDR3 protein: CAWKGPGTGGYTF
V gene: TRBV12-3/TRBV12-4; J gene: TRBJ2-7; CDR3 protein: CASSPHFDGEQYF
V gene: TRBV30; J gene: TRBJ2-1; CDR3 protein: CAWTSSGVFNEQFF
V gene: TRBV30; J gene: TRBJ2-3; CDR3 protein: CAWSIPTGVHTDTQYF
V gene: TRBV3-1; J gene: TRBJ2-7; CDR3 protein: CASRPEGQGFNEQYF
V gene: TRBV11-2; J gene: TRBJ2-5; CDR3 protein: CASSPLRRDLLRRETQYF
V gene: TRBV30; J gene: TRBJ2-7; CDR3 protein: CAWGSYEQYF
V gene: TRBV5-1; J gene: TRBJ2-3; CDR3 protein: CASSSLAGYSTDTQYF
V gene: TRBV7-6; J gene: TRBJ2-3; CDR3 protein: CASSLMLSSGTDTQYF
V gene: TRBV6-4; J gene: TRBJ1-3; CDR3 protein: CARIRSRTGRIASGNTIYF
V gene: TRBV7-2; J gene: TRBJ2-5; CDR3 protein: CASSLEQEGTQYF
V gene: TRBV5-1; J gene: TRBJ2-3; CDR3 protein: CASSSSSGGSTDTQYF
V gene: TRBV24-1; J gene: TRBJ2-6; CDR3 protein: CATSDPGDSGANVLTF
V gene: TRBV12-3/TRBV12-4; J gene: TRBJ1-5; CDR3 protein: CASSWDSLGNQPQHF
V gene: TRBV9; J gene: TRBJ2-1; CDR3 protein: CASSVGEAGGGHEQFF